One and the same sample provided the 7 T cell receptor beta chains below, sequenced in a study of cytomegalovirus exposure and HLA in healthy donors. Researchers ran the PCR with 60 Vbeta and 13 Jbeta primers. Repertoires were generated with immunoSEQ multiplex PCR, while TCRdb's copy carries only in-frame clones and drops some. Counted here are some 150,000 clones, roughly four fifths occurring once; the ten biggest clones make up 9.5% to 12%. Sample: PBMCs. Every receptor here comes from a man aged 45 to 65 in good health and CMV-seropositive.

The CDR3 is CASSLFGDTEAFF. The CDR3 DNA sequence: TGTGCCAGCAGCTTATTCGGTGACACTGAAGCTTTCTTT. V is TRBV11-3 and J is TRBJ1-1; D remains unclear. From germline, CDR1 is SGHNT and CDR2 YENEEA. Trimming took 2 bases from V and 3 from J, leaving 7 bases between them. The CDR3 consists of 13 residues. Full variable domain (missing parts from reference TRBV11-3 and TRBJ1-1): EAGVVQSPRYKIIEKKQPVAFWCNPISGHNTLYWYLQNLGQGPELLIRYENEEAVDDSQLPKDRFSAERLKGVDSTLKIQPAELGDSAVYLCASSLFGDTEAFFGQGTRLTVV.

This clone appeared once. CDR3: CATTGTGVSPLHF. The DNA of the CDR3 is TGTGCCACCACGGGGACAGGGGTATCACCCCTCCACTTT. The V and J genes are TRBV19 and TRBJ1-6; 10 bases are shared with TRBD1. Germline V gene lookup returns CDR1 LNHDA and CDR2 SQIVND (reference sequence). V shed 10 bases, J shed 10 bases, and the junction held 7 bases outside the gene matches. This CDR3 is built from 13 residues.

J is TRBJ2-3 and V is TRBV7-2; weak D call: TRBD2 (5 bases). V gave up 4 bases and J gave up 5 bases, with 16 bases separating them. The CDR3 sequence is 15 residues long. CDR1 SGHTA and CDR2 FQGNSA come from the germline V gene. The CDR3 is CASSYQWLAKDTQYF. The CDR3 coding sequence is TGTGCCAGCAGCTACCAATGGCTAGCAAAAGATACGCAGTATTTT.

This chain joins TRBV5-4 and TRBJ2-3; 8 positions match TRBD1. CDR1 and CDR2 from the germline V gene are SGHNT and YYREEE (reference sequence). CDR3 length: 15 amino acids. The V and J ends lost 4 bases and 0 bases, in that order; junction bases with no gene match: 4. Here the CDR3 reads CASSKTGASTDTQYF. In DNA form, the CDR3 reads TGTGCCAGCAGCAAGACAGGGGCTAGCACAGATACGCAGTATTTT. Based on the CDR3 plus reference TRBV5-4 and TRBJ2-3, the full variable domain is ETGVTQSPTHLIKTRGQQVTLRCSSQSGHNTVSWYQQALGQGPQFIFQYYREEENGRGNFPPRFSGLQFPNYSSELNVNALELDDSALYLCASSKTGASTDTQYFGPGTRLTVL.

The gene calls are TRBV28 and TRBJ2-5; a possible D gene is TRBD1 (5 bases). Judging by the DNA end, TRBJ2-7 fits better; the J call may be wrong. CDR3 length equals 13 residues. Germline CDR1 MDHEN, CDR2 SYDVKM. DNA for the CDR3: TGTGCCAGCACCTCAGGGTTTTACTACGAGCAGTACTTC. Protein: CASTSGFYYEQYF.

The gene calls are TRBV4-1 and TRBJ2-7, with D tentatively TRBD1 (5 bases). The CDR3 loop spans 13 amino acids. V lost 1 base to trimming and J lost 4 bases, with 8 bases between them. Germline-derived CDR1 and CDR2 are MGHRA and YSYEKL. CDR3 in DNA: TGCGCCAGCAGCCAAGGGGGCCCTTACGAGCAGTACTTC. Protein sequence: CASSQGGPYEQYF.

The chain has TRBV7-2 and TRBJ2-7, with D tentatively TRBD2 (6 bases). The V and J ends lost 5 bases and 5 bases respectively, with 16 bases between them. This CDR3 comprises 14 residues. Germline lookup yields CDR1 SGHTA and CDR2 FQGNSA. CDR3 residues: CASSRPGGFDEQYF. The CDR3 bases are TGTGCCAGCAGCCGACCAGGAGGGTTCGACGAGCAGTACTTC.